What follows describes a single T cell receptor (beta chain). V was shortened by 0 bases and J by 0 bases, with 9 bases between the two germline ends. This CDR3 comprises 16 residues. Looked up from germline, CDR1 is KGHSH and CDR2 is LQKENI. These data are taken from a study of blood T cell repertoires in COVID-19. In the study overall: Sites in the United States, Italy and Spain provided acute and convalescent COVID-19 samples. In each case, the material was cDNA or gDNA derived from T cells, B-cell-depleted T cells, or PBMCs.

Authors' data handling: Amplifying reference gene primers gave estimates of nucleated cell counts. Clones were read by immunoSEQ multiplex PCR, and TCRdb kept only the in-frame ones, dropping some. D and trimming come from the DNA, and the V and J calls and clone size come from that table. The sample contains around 87,000 clones, 80% to 90% of which appear only once. The chain employs TRBV18 and TRBJ2-1; possibly TRBD2 for D (6 bases). Specimen: peripheral blood. The clonotype comes from a man aged 50-59 years with acute or convalescent COVID-19. The CDR3 DNA sequence: TGTGCCAGCTCACCACCAGCTAGCGACTCCTACAATGAGCAGTTCTTC. Amino acids: CASSPPASDSYNEQFF.